These T cell receptor beta chains were read from a single sample in a study of cytotoxic CD8 clonotypes in ibrutinib-treated CLL. Assay: immunoSEQ multiplex PCR; the TCRdb copy retains only in-frame clones and omits some. The sample has about 28,000 clones, 62% seen once. The sequenced sample was PBMCs, obtained before ibrutinib treatment. These receptors originate from a human donor with chronic lymphocytic leukemia. Both conserved end residues are part of each CDR3. The D gene is left open where the match is weak. Expanded clones are given a class, and other clones once, few, many or no size at all.

cdr3_aa cdr3_nt v_call clone_size d_call j_call
CASSQDGYSNQPQHF TGCGCCAGCAGCCAGGACGGTTATAGCAATCAGCCCCAGCATTTT TRBV5-1 . . TRBJ1-5
CASREGSGGSDEQFF TGTGCCAGCAGGGAGGGGAGCGGGGGATCCGATGAGCAGTTCTTC TRBV6-4 . TRBD2 TRBJ2-1
CASGDTGGNQPQHF TGTGCCAGCGGTGATACAGGGGGCAATCAGCCCCAGCATTTT TRBV6-6 . TRBD1 TRBJ1-5
CASSSLDRGETQYF TGCGCCAGCAGCTCTCTTGACAGGGGGGAGACCCAGTACTTC TRBV5-1 . TRBD1 TRBJ2-5
CASSYTPPGLAGAGEQFF TGTGCCAGTAGTTATACACCCCCGGGACTAGCGGGAGCTGGTGAGCAGTTCTTC TRBV19 . TRBD2 TRBJ2-1
CASSQDVGVSDTQYF TGCGCCAGCAGCCAAGATGTGGGAGTCTCAGATACGCAGTATTTT TRBV4-1 . . TRBJ2-3
CASSQGRTDTEAFF TGTGCCAGCAGTCAAGGCCGTACGGACACTGAAGCTTTCTTT TRBV2 . . TRBJ1-1
CASSLMNTEAFF TGTGCCAGCAGTTTAATGAACACTGAAGCTTTCTTT TRBV28 once . TRBJ1-1
CASSQVAGGPGEQFF TGTGCCAGCAGCCAAGTGGCGGGGGGGCCTGGGGAGCAGTTCTTC TRBV14 . TRBD2 TRBJ2-1
CASSLGFSSYNEQFF TGTGCCAGCAGCTTAGGGTTCAGCTCCTACAATGAGCAGTTCTTC TRBV11-2 . . TRBJ2-1
CAWSVGVVSEPQHF TGTGCCTGGAGTGTAGGGGTAGTGAGCGAACCCCAGCATTTT TRBV30 few . TRBJ1-5
CASSQGTTAPDTQYF TGTGCCAGCAGCCAAGGGACTACCGCCCCAGATACGCAGTATTTT TRBV4-2 . . TRBJ2-3
CASSEATSGETDTQYF TGTGCCAGCAGTGAGGCCACTAGCGGGGAGACAGATACGCAGTATTTT TRBV6-4 few TRBD2 TRBJ2-3
CASSQWTGSDYGYTF TGCGCCAGCAGCCAGTGGACAGGGTCGGACTATGGCTACACCTTC TRBV4-1 few TRBD1 TRBJ1-2
CASSPTLTGRLDYGYTF TGTGCCAGCAGCCCTACCTTGACAGGCCGCCTGGACTATGGCTACACCTTC TRBV9 . . TRBJ1-2
CASSITGADQPQHF TGTGCCAGTAGTATCACGGGTGCTGATCAGCCCCAGCATTTT TRBV19 few . TRBJ1-5
CASSLAPGTESPLHF TGCGCCAGCAGCTTGGCCCCGGGGACAGAATCACCCCTCCACTTT TRBV5-1 . TRBD1 TRBJ1-6
CASSWKGFTEAFF TGTGCCAGCAGCTGGAAGGGCTTCACTGAAGCTTTCTTT TRBV5-6 . . TRBJ1-1
CASSPRPQEQFF TGTGCCAGCAGTCCTAGGCCCCAAGAGCAGTTCTTC TRBV28 . . TRBJ2-1
CASSLSRGGYTF TGCGCCAGCAGCTTGAGCAGGGGTGGCTACACCTTC TRBV5-1 . . TRBJ1-2
CASSYWGGSTYEQYF TGCGCCAGCAGCTATTGGGGGGGCTCAACCTACGAGCAGTACTTC TRBV5-1 . . TRBJ2-7
CASSLEFLGAEQYF TGTGCCAGCAGCTTGGAGTTTTTGGGGGCGGAGCAGTACTTC TRBV5-4 few . TRBJ2-7
CASSPGTGGGPQHF TGTGCCAGCAGTCCCGGGACAGGCGGGGGGCCCCAGCATTTT TRBV27 . TRBD1 TRBJ1-5
CASTLVAGEYGYTF TGTGCCAGCACCTTGGTAGCAGGGGAGTATGGCTACACCTTC TRBV6-1 . . TRBJ1-2
CASSAGTSGAGNEQFF TGTGCCAGCAGCGCAGGGACTAGCGGGGCTGGCAATGAGCAGTTCTTC TRBV7-3 . TRBD2 TRBJ2-1
CASSYGEPSTDTQYF TGTGCCAGCAGTTACGGAGAACCAAGCACAGATACGCAGTATTTT TRBV6-5 . . TRBJ2-3
CASSLGGMGAYEQYF TGTGCCAGCAGCTTAGGCGGGATGGGGGCCTACGAGCAGTACTTC TRBV11-3 once . TRBJ2-7
CASRISGANVLTF TGTGCCAGCAGGATCTCTGGGGCCAACGTCCTGACTTTC TRBV27 few . TRBJ2-6
CATSNGQGHGYTF TGTGCCACCAGCAATGGACAGGGTCACGGCTACACCTTC TRBV15 few TRBD1 TRBJ1-2